The clone carrying this T cell receptor (beta chain) was counted many times. The antigen is undetermined. The data were taken from a study of T cell repertoires in cytomegalovirus infection. Overall study context: Evidence of both CMV infection and a matching HLA type came from public TCR beta signatures.

Study-level findings and limits: There were HLA-C-restricted CMV-specific TCR beta clonotypes dominating the ex vivo response. Summed public TCR beta family frequency identified CMV carriers bearing the relevant HLA.

Trimming removed 0 bases from V and 0 bases from J, with 9 bases in between. The CDR3 extends over 16 amino acids. The germline CDR1 and CDR2 sequences are MNHNY and SVGAGI (reference sequence). TCRdb itself ran the reads through MiXCR, one entry per CDR3 protein. Of over 300,000 distinct CDR3 sequences listed, around a sixth are singletons. The sample was PBMCs. The chain couples TRBV6-6 to TRBJ1-3; no clear D. The TCR comes from a human donor in good health (CMV status not recorded). Some clones in this sample may be carry-over from other donors' samples. CDR3 residues: CASSYSTRISGNTIYF. The CDR3, as DNA: TGTGCCAGCAGTTACTCGACGAGGATCTCTGGAAACACCATATATTTT.